This T cell receptor (beta chain) was recorded in a study of identical twins. Every one of the donors was a healthy Caucasian. TCRdb passed the 5' RACE reads through MiXCR, listing each CDR3 protein once. The table lists about 530,000 distinct CDR3 sequences, about a fifth of them singletons. Between the trimmed V and J ends, which lost 5 bases and 5 bases, there was a span of 12 bases. This CDR3 has 13 residues. These data are also associated with another study on yellow fever vaccine responses in identical twins.

This sequence was found in a young woman in good health. The sequenced sample was CD4+ T cells sorted from blood. The chain couples TRBV12-3 or TRBV12-4 to TRBJ1-1; no definite D call. Written as DNA, the CDR3 is TGTGCCAGCAGTAGAGACGGTGGGACTGAAGCTTTCTTT. Its protein product is CASSRDGGTEAFF.